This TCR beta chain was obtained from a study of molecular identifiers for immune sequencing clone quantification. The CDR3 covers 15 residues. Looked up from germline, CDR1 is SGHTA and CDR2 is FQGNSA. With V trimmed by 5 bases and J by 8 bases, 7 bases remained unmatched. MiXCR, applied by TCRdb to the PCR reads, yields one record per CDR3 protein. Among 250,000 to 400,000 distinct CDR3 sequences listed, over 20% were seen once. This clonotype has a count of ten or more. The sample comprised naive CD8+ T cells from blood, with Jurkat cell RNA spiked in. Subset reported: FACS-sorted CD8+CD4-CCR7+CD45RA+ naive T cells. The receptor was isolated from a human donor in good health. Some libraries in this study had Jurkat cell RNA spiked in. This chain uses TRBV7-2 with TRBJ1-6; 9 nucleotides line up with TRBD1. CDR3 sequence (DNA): TGTGCCAGCAGCGAATACGGGACAGGGTATTCACCCCTCCACTTT. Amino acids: CASSEYGTGYSPLHF.